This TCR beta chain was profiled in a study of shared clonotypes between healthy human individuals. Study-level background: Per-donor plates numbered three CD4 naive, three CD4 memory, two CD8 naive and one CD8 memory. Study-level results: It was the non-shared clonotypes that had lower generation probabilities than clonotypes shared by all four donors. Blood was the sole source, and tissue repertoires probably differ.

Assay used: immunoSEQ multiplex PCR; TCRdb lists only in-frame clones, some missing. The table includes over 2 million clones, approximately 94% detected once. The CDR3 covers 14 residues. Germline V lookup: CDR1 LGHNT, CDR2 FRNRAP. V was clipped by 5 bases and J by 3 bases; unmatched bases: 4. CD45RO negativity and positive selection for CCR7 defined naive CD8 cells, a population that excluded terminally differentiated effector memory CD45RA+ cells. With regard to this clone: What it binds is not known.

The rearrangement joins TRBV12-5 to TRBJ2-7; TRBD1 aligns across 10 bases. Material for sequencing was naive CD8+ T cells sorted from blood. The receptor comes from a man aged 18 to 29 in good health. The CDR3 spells CASGGDRGYYEQYF. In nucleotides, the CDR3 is TGTGCTAGTGGTGGGGACAGGGGATACTACGAGCAGTACTTC.